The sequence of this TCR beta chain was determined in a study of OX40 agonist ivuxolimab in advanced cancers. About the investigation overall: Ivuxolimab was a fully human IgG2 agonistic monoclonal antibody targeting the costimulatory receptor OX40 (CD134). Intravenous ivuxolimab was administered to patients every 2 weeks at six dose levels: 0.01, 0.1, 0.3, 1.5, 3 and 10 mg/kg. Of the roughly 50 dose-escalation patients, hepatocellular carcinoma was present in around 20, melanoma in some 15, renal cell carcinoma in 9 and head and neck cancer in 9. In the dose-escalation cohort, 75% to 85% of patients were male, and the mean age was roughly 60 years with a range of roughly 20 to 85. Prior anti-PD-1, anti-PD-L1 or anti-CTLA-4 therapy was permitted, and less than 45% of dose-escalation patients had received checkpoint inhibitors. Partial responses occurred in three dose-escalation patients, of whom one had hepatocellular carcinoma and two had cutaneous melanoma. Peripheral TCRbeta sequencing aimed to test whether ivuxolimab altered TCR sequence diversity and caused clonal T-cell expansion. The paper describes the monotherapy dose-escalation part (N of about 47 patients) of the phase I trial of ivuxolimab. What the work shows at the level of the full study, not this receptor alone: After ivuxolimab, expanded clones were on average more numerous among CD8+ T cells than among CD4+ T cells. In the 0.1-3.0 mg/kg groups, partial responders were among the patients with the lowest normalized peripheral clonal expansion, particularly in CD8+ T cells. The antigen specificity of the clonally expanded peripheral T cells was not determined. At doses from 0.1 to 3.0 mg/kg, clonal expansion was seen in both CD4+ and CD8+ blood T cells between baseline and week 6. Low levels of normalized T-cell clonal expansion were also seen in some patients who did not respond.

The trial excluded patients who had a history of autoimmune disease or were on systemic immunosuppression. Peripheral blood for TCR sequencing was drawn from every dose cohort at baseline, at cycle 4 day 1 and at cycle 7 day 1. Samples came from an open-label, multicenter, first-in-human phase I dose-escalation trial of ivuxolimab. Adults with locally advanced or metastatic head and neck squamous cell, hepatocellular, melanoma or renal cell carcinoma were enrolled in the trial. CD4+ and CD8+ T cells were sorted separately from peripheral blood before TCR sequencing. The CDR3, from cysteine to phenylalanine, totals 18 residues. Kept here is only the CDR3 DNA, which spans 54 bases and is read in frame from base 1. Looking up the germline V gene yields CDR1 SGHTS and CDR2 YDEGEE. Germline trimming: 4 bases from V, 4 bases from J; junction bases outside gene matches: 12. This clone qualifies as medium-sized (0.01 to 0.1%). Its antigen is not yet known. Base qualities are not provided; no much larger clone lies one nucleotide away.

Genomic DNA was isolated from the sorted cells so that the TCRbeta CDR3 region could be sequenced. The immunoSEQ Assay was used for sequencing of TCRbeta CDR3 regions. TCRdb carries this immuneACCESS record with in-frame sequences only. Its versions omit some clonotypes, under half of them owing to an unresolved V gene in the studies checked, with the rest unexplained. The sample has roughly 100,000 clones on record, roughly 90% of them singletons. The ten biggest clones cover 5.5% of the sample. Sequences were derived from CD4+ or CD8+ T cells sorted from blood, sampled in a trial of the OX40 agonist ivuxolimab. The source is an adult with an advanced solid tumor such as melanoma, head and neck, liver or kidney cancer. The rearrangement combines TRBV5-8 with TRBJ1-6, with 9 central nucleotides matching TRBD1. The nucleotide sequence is TGTGCCAGCAGCCCGTGGACAACAGGGGGCCGGTATAATTCACCCCTCCACTTT. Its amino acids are CASSPWTTGGRYNSPLHF.